The rows below give T cell receptor beta chains drawn from one sample of a study of cytomegalovirus exposure and HLA in healthy donors. This table comes from immunoSEQ multiplex PCR, and its TCRdb copy is limited to in-frame clones, with some not included. The profile covers around 120,000 clones, with around 80% appearing a single time and around 3.6% taken by the ten largest. The specimen was PBMCs. The receptors were gathered from a man aged 25-45 years in good health and CMV-seronegative. Each CDR3 is given with its conserved first and last residue. D genes are given only for firm matches. The size field is filled for only some rows; it gives once, few, many or a size class.

J | size | V | D | CDR3 | DNA
TRBJ2-1 | - | TRBV18 | - | CASSNQRNEQFF | TGTGCCAGCTCAAATCAGAGGAATGAGCAGTTCTTC
TRBJ2-1 | few | TRBV4-1 | - | CASSLLVTAGAGNEQFF | TGCGCCAGCAGCCTCCTCGTGACCGCGGGGGCGGGCAATGAGCAGTTCTTC
TRBJ2-7 | - | TRBV7-9 | TRBD2 | CASSLGLAEQYF | TGTGCCAGCAGCTTAGGACTAGCGGAGCAGTACTTC
TRBJ2-2 | - | TRBV29-1 | TRBD2 | CSAGGIGDTGELFF | TGCAGCGCCGGGGGGATCGGGGACACCGGGGAGCTGTTTTTT
TRBJ1-4 | - | TRBV28 | - | CASRGTIANEKLFF | TGTGCCAGCAGGGGGACAATAGCTAATGAAAAACTGTTTTTT
TRBJ1-4 | few | TRBV6-6 | - | CASRFRDAREKLFF | TGTGCCAGCAGATTCCGGGATGCTAGGGAAAAACTGTTTTTT
TRBJ1-5 | - | TRBV6-1 | - | CASSEAWFSQPQHF | TGTGCCAGCAGTGAAGCGTGGTTCAGTCAGCCCCAGCATTTT
TRBJ2-1 | - | TRBV19 | TRBD2 | CASSNGGWGRDEQFF | TGTGCCAGTAGTAATGGTGGGTGGGGGAGGGATGAGCAGTTCTTC
TRBJ2-4 | - | TRBV30 | - | CAWRAGTSNIQYF | TGTGCCTGGAGGGCCGGGACTTCCAACATTCAGTACTTC
TRBJ1-1 | once | TRBV19 | - | CASRSQNTEAFF | TGTGCCAGTAGGAGTCAGAACACTGAAGCTTTCTTT
TRBJ1-5 | few | TRBV6-5 | TRBD1 | CASSYSGTGNQPQHF | TGTGCCAGCAGTTACTCGGGGACAGGGAATCAGCCCCAGCATTTT
TRBJ2-7 | few | TRBV7-9 | TRBD2 | CASSLSGGWREQYF | TGTGCCAGCAGCCTATCGGGAGGGTGGCGCGAGCAGTACTTC
TRBJ1-5 | - | TRBV4-1 | - | CASSPKSGAQPQHF | TGCGCCAGCAGCCCCAAGAGTGGGGCTCAGCCCCAGCATTTT
TRBJ2-5 | - | TRBV15 | - | CATSGEGVGKTQYF | TGTGCCACCAGCGGAGAGGGTGTCGGGAAGACCCAGTACTTC
TRBJ2-7 | - | TRBV4-1 | TRBD2 | CASSQENPRERREQYF | TGCGCCAGCAGCCAGGAGAACCCGCGGGAGCGGCGCGAGCAGTACTTC
TRBJ2-7 | - | TRBV21-1 | - | CASSKGFPGQGSYEQYF | TGTGCCAGCAGCAAAGGATTCCCGGGACAGGGCTCCTACGAGCAGTACTTC
TRBJ1-2 | - | TRBV6-1 | - | CASSEGLANYGYTF | TGTGCCAGCAGTGAAGGACTGGCTAACTATGGCTACACCTTC
TRBJ2-7 | - | TRBV7-6 | - | CASSPTGSEQYF | TGTGCCAGCAGCCCGACAGGTTCCGAGCAGTACTTC
TRBJ1-2 | - | TRBV28 | TRBD1 | CASSTPGGTTGYTF | TGTGCCAGCAGCACACCAGGGGGGACCACTGGCTACACCTTC
TRBJ1-3 | - | TRBV5-8 | TRBD1 | CASRRNQGDWSGNTIYF | TGTGCCAGCAGAAGGAATCAGGGGGATTGGTCTGGAAACACCATATATTTT
TRBJ2-5 | - | TRBV5-1 | TRBD2 | CASSVSGTSGATQYF | TGCGCCAGCAGCGTCTCCGGGACTAGCGGGGCGACCCAGTACTTC
TRBJ1-3 | few | TRBV5-4 | TRBD1 | CASSLDRGSGNTIYF | TGTGCCAGCAGCTTGGACAGGGGCTCTGGAAACACCATATATTTT
TRBJ2-7 | - | TRBV5-1 | - | CASRHDSGISYEQYF | TGCGCCAGCAGGCATGATTCCGGGATCTCCTACGAGCAGTACTTC
TRBJ1-5 | - | TRBV5-1 | - | CASSPAGGSVRNQPQHF | TGCGCCAGCAGTCCAGCTGGGGGCTCGGTGAGGAATCAGCCCCAGCATTTT
TRBJ1-4 | once | TRBV28 | - | CASSLGGGNSPNEKLFF | TGTGCCAGCAGTTTGGGAGGGGGGAACAGCCCTAATGAAAAACTGTTTTTT
TRBJ1-1 | - | TRBV19 | - | CASSRTGGRAEAFF | TGTGCCAGTAGCAGAACGGGGGGGAGGGCTGAAGCTTTCTTT
TRBJ2-4 | - | TRBV5-1 | - | CASSLSAGANIQYF | TGCGCCAGCAGCTTATCGGCAGGGGCCAACATTCAGTACTTC
TRBJ2-7 | - | TRBV6-5 | - | CASSLLTGYEQYF | TGTGCCAGCAGCTTATTGACAGGCTACGAGCAGTACTTC